The next 9 T cell receptor beta chains were all read from a single sample in a study of blood T cell repertoires in COVID-19 (dated by TCRdb to 2019 to 2021). Library prep was done by the immunoSEQ multiplex PCR assay. TCRdb limited this immuneACCESS table to in-frame rearrangements with V and J called. A share of clones is missing; checked studies link under half to unresolved V genes, and the rest is unexplained. The sample data list about 61,000 clones, and 60% to 80% of these were observed just once. About 22% of the sample rests with the top ten. What was sequenced was peripheral blood. Receptor source: an elderly man with active or convalescent COVID-19.

The V call is TRBV27, the J call TRBJ2-7; 9 nucleotides match TRBD1. The CDR3 is made up of 15 amino acids. The trim removed 6 bases at V and 5 bases at J, leaving 11 bases unmatched. CDR1 MNHEY and CDR2 SMNVEV come from the germline V gene (reference sequence). CDR3 sequence (DNA): TGTGCCAGCAGAACCACGGGACAGGGTTATCACGAGCAGTACTTC. Protein sequence: CASRTTGQGYHEQYF.

The J gene is TRBJ2-7, the V gene TRBV7-2, with 14 nucleotides matching TRBD2. The junction had 6 bases not matched to a gene; V was cut back by 1 base and J by 1 base. Germline V gene sequence: CDR1 SGHTA, CDR2 FQGNSA. There are 18 residues in the CDR3. CDR3 DNA sequence: TGTGCCAGCAGCTTAGTGACTAGCGGGAGGGGCTTTTCCTACGAGCAGTACTTC. Amino acid sequence: CASSLVTSGRGFSYEQYF.

V is TRBV19 and J is TRBJ2-5; TRBD1 aligns across 8 bases. The CDR3 runs 15 residues. CDR1 and CDR2 (germline): LNHDA, SQIVND (reference sequence). V shed 4 bases and J 4 bases; nucleotides not matched to a gene: 8. The CDR3 here is CASSTRQGPPETQYF. The CDR3 nucleotides read TGTGCCAGTAGTACTAGACAGGGGCCCCCAGAGACCCAGTACTTC.

This chain joins TRBV7-2 and TRBJ1-4; unclear D gene. V was cut by 1 base and J by 5 bases, with 8 bases left in between. Germline CDR1 reads SGHTA; CDR2 reads FQGNSA. The CDR3 is 14 amino acids. CDR3 region: CASSLVAANEKLFF. The DNA for the CDR3 is TGTGCCAGCAGCTTAGTCGCCGCGAATGAAAAACTGTTTTTT. The variable domain in full, with the rest retrieved from reference TRBV7-2 and TRBJ1-4, is GAGVSQSPSNKVTEKGKDVELRCDPISGHTALYWYRQSLGQGLEFLIYFQGNSAPDKSGLPSDRFSAERTGGSVSTLTIQRTQQEDSAVYLCASSLVAANEKLFFGSGTQLSVL.

The V call is TRBV5-5, the J call TRBJ2-7; TRBD1 might be the D (5 bases). The CDR3 loop spans 13 amino acids. Germline CDR1 and CDR2: SGHKS and YYEKEE (reference sequence). V shed 1 base and J shed 4 bases, with 9 bases lying between them. CDR3 protein: CASSLSGLYEQYF. CDR3 in DNA: TGTGCCAGCAGCTTGTCAGGGTTATACGAGCAGTACTTC.

In this sample, this clone turned up a few times. This rearrangement joins TRBV14 to TRBJ2-7, with 9 bases identical to TRBD1. Germline trimming cut 4 bases from V and 3 bases from J; bases unmatched to any gene: 7. The V gene's germline CDR1 is SGHDN and CDR2 FVKESK. The CDR3 runs to 15 residues. CDR3 bases: TGTGCCAGCAGCCCCGTGGGACAGGGTAACTACGAGCAGTACTTC. This codes for CASSPVGQGNYEQYF.

The chain joins TRBV7-2 to TRBJ2-1, with 14 nucleotides matching TRBD2. V lost 5 bases, J lost 7 bases, and 4 bases stayed unmatched. Per germline, CDR1 SGHTA and CDR2 FQGNSA. There are 15 residues in the CDR3. CDR3 in amino acids: CASSLTSGRANEQFF. Written as DNA, the CDR3 is TGTGCCAGCAGCCTGACTAGCGGGAGGGCTAATGAGCAGTTCTTC.

The chain has TRBV11-2 and TRBJ2-3; 12 bases map to TRBD2. This CDR3 comprises 15 residues. The V gene end was trimmed by 4 bases and the J gene end by 5 bases; junction bases not matched to a gene: 4. Germline values: CDR1 SGHAT, CDR2 FQNNGV. CDR3 region: CASSSLAGGRDTQYF. The DNA of the CDR3 is TGTGCCAGCAGCTCCCTAGCGGGAGGGAGAGATACGCAGTATTTT.

CDR3 region: CASSQVYRGMGNQPQHF. DNA for the CDR3: TGTGCCAGCTCGCAGGTTTACAGGGGAATGGGCAATCAGCCCCAGCATTTT. The chain has TRBV18 and TRBJ1-5; TRBD1 aligns across 7 bases. This CDR3 has 17 amino acids. V lost 6 bases and J lost 2; bases outside the gene matches: 13. The V gene's germline CDR1 is KGHSH and CDR2 LQKENI.